This TCR beta chain was recovered during a study of blood T cell repertoires in COVID-19. Study in general: COVID-19 samples collected from the United States, Italy and Spain covered acute and convalescent phases.

Here immunoSEQ multiplex PCR was the method, and the copy in TCRdb shows in-frame clones only, minus some. The sample has 150,000 to 200,000 clones, approximately 87% seen once. Germline CDR1 MNHEY, CDR2 SVGAGI. CDR3 length equals 15 residues. V lost 6 bases to trimming and J lost 0 bases, with 11 bases between them. The clonotype comes from a man aged 18 to 29 with active or convalescent COVID-19. Sequencing was performed on peripheral blood. The gene calls are TRBV6-5 and TRBJ1-4, with D tentatively TRBD1 (5 bases). The DNA of the CDR3 is TGTGCCAGCAGCCCCAGGGCCCCAACTAATGAAAAACTGTTTTTT. This sequence encodes CASSPRAPTNEKLFF.